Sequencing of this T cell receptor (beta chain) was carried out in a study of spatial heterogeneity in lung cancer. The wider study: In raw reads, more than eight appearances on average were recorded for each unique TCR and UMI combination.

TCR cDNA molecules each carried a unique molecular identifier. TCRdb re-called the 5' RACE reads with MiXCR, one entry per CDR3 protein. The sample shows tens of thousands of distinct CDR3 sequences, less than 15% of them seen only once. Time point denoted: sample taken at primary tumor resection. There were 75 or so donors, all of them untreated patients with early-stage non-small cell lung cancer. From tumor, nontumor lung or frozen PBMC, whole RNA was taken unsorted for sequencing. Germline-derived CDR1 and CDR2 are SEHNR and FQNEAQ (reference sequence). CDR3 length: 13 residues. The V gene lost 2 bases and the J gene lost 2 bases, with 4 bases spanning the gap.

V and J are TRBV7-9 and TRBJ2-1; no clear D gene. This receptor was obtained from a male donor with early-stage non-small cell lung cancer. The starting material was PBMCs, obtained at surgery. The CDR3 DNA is TGTGCCAGCAGCTTAACACCCTACAATGAGCAGTTCTTC. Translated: CASSLTPYNEQFF.